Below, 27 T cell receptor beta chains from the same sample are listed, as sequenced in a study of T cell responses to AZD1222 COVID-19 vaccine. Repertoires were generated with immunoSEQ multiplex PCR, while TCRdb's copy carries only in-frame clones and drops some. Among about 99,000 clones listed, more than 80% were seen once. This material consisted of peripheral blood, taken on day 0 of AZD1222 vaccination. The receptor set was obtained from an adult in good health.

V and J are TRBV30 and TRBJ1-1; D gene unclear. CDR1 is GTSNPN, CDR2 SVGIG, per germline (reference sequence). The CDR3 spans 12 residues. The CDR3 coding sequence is TGTGCTATGGAACGAGGGTACACTGAAGCTTTCTTT. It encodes CAMERGYTEAFF. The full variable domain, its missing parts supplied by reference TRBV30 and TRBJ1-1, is SQTIHQWPATLVQPVGSPLSLECTVEGTSNPNLYWYRQAAGRGLQLLFYSVGIGQISSEVPQNLSASRPQDRQFILSSKKLLLSDSGFYLCAMERGYTEAFFGQGTRLTVV.

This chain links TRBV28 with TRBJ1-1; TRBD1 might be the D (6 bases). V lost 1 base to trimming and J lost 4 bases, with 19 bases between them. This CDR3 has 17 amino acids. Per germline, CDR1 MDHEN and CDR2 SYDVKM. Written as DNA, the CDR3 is TGTGCCAGCAGTTTATCCCCAGGGGAGCCATGGCGCACTGAAGCTTTCTTT. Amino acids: CASSLSPGEPWRTEAFF.

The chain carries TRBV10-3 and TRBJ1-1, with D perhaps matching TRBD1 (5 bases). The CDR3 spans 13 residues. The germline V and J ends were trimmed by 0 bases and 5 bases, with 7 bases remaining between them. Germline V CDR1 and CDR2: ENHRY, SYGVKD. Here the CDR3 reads CAISESRQTEAFF. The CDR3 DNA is TGTGCCATCAGTGAGTCGCGACAGACTGAAGCTTTCTTT.

The CDR3 reads CASSFWGLAGGKRTGELFF. The CDR3 region has the DNA TGTGCCAGCAGCTTTTGGGGGCTAGCGGGAGGTAAACGCACCGGGGAGCTGTTTTTT. V usage is TRBV5-4 and J usage is TRBJ2-2; 11 bases are a match to TRBD2. Germline V CDR1 and CDR2: SGHNT, YYREEE (reference sequence). The CDR3 has 19 amino acids. V was clipped by 2 bases and J by 4 bases; unmatched bases: 13.

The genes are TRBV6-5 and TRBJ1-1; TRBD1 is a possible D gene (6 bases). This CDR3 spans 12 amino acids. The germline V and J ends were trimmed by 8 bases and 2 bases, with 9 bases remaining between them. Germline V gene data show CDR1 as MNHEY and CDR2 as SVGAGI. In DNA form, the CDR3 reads TGTGCCAGCGCCAGGGGAAACACTGAAGCTTTCTTT. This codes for CASARGNTEAFF.

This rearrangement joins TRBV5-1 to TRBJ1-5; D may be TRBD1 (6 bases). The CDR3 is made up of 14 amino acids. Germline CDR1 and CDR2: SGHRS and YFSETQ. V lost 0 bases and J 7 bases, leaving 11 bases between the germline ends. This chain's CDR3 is CASSLGGGGQPQHF. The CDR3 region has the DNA TGCGCCAGCAGCTTGGGCGGGGGCGGGCAGCCCCAGCATTTT.

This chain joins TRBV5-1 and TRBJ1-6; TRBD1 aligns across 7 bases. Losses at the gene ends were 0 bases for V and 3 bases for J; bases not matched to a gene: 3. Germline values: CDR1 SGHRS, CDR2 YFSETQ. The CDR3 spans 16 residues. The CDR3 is CASSLETGNYNSPLHF. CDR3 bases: TGCGCCAGCAGCTTGGAGACAGGGAACTATAATTCACCCCTCCACTTT.

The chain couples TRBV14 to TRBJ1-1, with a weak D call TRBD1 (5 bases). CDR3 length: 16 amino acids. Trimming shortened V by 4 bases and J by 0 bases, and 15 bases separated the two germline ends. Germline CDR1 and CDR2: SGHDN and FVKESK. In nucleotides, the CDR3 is TGTGCCAGCAGCCCACCTGGGCGGGGGTTGAACACTGAAGCTTTCTTT. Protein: CASSPPGRGLNTEAFF.

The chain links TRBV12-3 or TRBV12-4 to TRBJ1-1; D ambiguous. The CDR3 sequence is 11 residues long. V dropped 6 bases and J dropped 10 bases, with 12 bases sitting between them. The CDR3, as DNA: TGTGCCAGCAGACAACCCGCAGGAGCTTTCTTT. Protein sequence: CASRQPAGAFF.

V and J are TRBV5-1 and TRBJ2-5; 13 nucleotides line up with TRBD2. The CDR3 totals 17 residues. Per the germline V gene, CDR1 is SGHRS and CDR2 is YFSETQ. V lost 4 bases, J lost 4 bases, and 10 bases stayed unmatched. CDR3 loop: CASSLSTSGGAGETQYF. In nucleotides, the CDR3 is TGCGCCAGCAGCCTAAGTACTAGCGGGGGGGCCGGAGAGACCCAGTACTTC.

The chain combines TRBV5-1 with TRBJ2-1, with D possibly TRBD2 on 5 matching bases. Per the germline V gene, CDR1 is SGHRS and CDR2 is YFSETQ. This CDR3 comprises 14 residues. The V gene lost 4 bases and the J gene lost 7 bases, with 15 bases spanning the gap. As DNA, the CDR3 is TGCGCCAGCAGCAATCCGGGAAGTGAAAATGAGCAGTTCTTC. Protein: CASSNPGSENEQFF.

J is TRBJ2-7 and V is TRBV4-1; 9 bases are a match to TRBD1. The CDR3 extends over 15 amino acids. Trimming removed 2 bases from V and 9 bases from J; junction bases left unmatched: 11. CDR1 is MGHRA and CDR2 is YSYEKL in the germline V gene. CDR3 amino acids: CASSQPGQGMFGQYF. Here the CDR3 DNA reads TGCGCCAGCAGCCAACCGGGACAGGGAATGTTCGGGCAGTACTTC.

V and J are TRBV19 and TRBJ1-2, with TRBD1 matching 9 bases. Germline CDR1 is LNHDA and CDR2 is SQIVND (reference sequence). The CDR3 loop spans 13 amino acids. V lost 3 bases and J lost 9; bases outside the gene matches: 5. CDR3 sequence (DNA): TGTGCCAGTAGTATTGACAGGGGGAGTCGCTACACCTTC. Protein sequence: CASSIDRGSRYTF.

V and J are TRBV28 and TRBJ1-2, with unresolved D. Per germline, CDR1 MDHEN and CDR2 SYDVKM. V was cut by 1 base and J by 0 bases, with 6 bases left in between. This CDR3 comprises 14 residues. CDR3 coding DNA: TGTGCCAGCAGTTTATCGAACCCTAACTATGGCTACACCTTC. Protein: CASSLSNPNYGYTF.

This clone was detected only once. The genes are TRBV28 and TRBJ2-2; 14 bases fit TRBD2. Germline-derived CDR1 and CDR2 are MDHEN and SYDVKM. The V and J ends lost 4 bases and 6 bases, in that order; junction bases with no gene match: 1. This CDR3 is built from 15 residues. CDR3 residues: CASSSGLAGAGELFF. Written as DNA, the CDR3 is TGTGCCAGCAGTTCGGGACTAGCGGGAGCCGGGGAGCTGTTTTTT.

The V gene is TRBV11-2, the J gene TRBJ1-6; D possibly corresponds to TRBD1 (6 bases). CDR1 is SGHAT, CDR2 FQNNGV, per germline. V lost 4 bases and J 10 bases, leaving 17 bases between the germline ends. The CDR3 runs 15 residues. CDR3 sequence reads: CASSSPGGARSPLHF. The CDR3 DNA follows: TGTGCCAGCAGCTCCCCCGGGGGCGCGCGATCACCCCTCCACTTT.

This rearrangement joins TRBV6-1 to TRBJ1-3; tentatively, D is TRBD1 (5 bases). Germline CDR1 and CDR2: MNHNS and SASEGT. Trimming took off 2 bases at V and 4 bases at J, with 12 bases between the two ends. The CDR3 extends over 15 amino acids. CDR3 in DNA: TGTGCCAGCAGTGAACGCGGGGCTGGCGGAAACACCATATATTTT. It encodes CASSERGAGGNTIYF.

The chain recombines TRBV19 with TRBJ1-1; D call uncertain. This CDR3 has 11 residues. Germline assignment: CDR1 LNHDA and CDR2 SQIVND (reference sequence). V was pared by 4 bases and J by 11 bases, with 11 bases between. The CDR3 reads CASSKGSGAFF. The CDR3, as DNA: TGTGCCAGTAGTAAGGGCTCGGGCGCTTTCTTT.

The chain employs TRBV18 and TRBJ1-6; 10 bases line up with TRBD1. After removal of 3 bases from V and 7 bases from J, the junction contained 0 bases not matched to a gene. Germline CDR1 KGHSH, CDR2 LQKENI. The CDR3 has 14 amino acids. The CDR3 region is CASSPTGGNSPLHF. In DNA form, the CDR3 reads TGTGCCAGCTCACCGACAGGGGGCAATTCACCCCTCCACTTT.

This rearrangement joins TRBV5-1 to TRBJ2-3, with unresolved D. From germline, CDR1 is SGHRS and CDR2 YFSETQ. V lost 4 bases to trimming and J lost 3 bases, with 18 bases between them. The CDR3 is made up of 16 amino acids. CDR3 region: CASSPSAPSPTDTQYF. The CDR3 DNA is TGCGCCAGCAGCCCGTCGGCCCCCTCCCCGACAGATACGCAGTATTTT.

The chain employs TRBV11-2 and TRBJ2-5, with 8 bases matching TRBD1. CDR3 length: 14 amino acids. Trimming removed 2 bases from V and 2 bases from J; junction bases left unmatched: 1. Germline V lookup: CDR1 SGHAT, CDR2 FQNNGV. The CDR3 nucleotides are TGTGCCAGCAGCTTAAACAGGGGGCAAGAGACCCAGTACTTC. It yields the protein CASSLNRGQETQYF.

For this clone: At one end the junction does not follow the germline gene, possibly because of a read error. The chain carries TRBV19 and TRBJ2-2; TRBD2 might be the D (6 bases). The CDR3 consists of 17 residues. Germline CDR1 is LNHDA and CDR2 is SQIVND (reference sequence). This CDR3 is CATLSGVGEENSGELFF. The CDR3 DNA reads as TGTGCCACCTTATCCGGTGTCGGGGAGGAGAACTCCGGGGAGCTGTTTTTT.

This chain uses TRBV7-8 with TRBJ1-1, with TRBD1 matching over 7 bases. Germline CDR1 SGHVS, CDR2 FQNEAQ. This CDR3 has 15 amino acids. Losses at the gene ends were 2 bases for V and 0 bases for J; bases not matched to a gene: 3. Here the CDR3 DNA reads TGTGCCAGCAGCTTAACAGGGGTGGTGAACACTGAAGCTTTCTTT. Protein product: CASSLTGVVNTEAFF.

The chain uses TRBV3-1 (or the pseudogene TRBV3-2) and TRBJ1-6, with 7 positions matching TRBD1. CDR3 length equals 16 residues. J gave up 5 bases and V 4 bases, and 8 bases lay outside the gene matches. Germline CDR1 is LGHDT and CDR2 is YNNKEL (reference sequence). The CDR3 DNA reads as TGTGCCAGCAGCCCGTTCCAGGGGGGACATAATTCACCCCTCCACTTT. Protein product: CASSPFQGGHNSPLHF.

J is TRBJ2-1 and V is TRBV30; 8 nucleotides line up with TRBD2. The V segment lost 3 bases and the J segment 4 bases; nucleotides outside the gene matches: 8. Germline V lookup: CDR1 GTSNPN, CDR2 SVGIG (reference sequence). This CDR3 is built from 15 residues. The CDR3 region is CAWSQAGTSYNEQFF. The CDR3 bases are TGTGCCTGGAGCCAGGCCGGGACTAGTTACAATGAGCAGTTCTTC.

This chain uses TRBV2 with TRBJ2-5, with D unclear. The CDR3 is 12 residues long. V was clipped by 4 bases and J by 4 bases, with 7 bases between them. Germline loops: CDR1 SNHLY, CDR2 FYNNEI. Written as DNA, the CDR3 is TGTGCCAGCAGTGTACTGAGAGAGACCCAGTACTTC. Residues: CASSVLRETQYF. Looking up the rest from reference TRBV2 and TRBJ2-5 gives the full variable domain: EPEVTQTPSHQVTQMGQEVILRCVPISNHLYFYWYRQILGQKVEFLVSFYNNEISEKSEIFDDQFSVERPDGSNFTLKIRSTKLEDSAMYFCASSVLRETQYFGPGTRLLVL.

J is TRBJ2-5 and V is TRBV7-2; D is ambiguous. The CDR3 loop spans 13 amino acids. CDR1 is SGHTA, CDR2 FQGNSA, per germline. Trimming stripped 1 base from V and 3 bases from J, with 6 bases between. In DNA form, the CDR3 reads TGTGCCAGCAGCTTAGGCAGCGAAGAGACCCAGTACTTC. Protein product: CASSLGSEETQYF.